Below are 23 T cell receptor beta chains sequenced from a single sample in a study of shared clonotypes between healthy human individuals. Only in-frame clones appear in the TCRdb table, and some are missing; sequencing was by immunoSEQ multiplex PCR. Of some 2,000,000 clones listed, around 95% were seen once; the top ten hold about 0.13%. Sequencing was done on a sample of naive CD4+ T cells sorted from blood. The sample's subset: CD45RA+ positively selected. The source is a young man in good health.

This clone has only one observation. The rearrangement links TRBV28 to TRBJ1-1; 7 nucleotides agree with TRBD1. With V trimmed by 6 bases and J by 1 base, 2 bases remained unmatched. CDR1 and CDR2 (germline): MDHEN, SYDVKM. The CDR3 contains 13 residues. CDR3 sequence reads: CASSRDRNTEAFF. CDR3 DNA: TGTGCCAGCAGCCGGGACAGGAACACTGAAGCTTTCTTT.

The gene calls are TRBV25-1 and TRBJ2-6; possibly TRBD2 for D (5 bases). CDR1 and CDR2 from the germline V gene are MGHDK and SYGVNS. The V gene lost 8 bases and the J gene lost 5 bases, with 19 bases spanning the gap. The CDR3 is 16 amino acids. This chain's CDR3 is CASPSSVEARANVLTF. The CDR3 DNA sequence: TGTGCCAGCCCGTCATCGGTGGAGGCGAGGGCCAACGTCCTGACTTTC.

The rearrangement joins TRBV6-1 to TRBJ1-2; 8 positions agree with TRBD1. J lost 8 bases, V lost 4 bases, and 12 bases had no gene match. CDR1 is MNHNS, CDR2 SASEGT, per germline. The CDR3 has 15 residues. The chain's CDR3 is CASSATGQGGYGYTF. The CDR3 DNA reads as TGTGCCAGCAGTGCGACCGGACAGGGAGGTTACGGCTACACCTTC.

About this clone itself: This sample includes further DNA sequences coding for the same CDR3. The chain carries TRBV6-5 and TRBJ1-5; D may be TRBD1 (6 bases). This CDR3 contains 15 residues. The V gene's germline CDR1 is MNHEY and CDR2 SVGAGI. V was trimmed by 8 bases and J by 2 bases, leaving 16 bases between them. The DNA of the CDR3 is TGTGCCAGCCGACCGGGGGCGCTGGGCAATCAGCCCCAGCATTTT. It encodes CASRPGALGNQPQHF.

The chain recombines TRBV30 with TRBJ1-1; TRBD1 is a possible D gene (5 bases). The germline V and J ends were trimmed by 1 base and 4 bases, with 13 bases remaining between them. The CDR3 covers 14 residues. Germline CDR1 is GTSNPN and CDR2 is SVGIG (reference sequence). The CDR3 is CAWSGGGEGTEAFF. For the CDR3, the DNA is TGTGCCTGGAGTGGCGGGGGTGAGGGCACTGAAGCTTTCTTT.

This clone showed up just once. DNA of the CDR3: TGTGCCAGCCGCCGGCTGGACTTCTACGAGCAGTACTTC. Protein sequence: CASRRLDFYEQYF. V is TRBV27 and J is TRBJ2-7; perhaps TRBD2 as D (5 bases). The germline V and J ends were trimmed by 8 bases and 3 bases, with 14 bases remaining between them. The CDR3 is 13 amino acids. The germline V gene has CDR1 MNHEY and CDR2 SMNVEV (reference sequence).

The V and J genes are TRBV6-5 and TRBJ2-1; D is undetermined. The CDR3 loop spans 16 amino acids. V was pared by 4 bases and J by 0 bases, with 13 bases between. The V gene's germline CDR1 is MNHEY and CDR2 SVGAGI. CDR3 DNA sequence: TGTGCCAGCAGTTGGACCCATAAGAGCTCCTACAATGAGCAGTTCTTC. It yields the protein CASSWTHKSSYNEQFF.

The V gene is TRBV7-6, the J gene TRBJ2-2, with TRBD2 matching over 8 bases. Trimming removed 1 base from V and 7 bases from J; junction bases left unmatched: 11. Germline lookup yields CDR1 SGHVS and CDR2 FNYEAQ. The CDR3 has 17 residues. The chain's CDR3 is CASSLVGPGLASGELFF. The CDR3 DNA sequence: TGTGCCAGCAGCTTAGTAGGTCCCGGACTAGCTAGCGGGGAGCTGTTTTTT.

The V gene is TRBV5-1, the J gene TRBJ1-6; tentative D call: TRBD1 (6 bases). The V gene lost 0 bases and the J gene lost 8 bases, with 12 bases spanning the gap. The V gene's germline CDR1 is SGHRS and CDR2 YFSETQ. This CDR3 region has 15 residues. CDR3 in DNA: TGCGCCAGCAGCTTGGATTGGGGGGCGGATTCACCCCTCCACTTT. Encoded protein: CASSLDWGADSPLHF.

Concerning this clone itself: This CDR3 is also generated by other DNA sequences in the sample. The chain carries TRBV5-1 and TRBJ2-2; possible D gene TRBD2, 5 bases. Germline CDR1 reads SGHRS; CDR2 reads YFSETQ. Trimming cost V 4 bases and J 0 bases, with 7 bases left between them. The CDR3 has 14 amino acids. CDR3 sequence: CASSAGANTGELFF. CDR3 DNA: TGCGCCAGCAGCGCGGGTGCGAACACCGGGGAGCTGTTTTTT. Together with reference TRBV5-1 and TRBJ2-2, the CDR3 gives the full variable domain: KAGVTQTPRYLIKTRGQQVTLSCSPISGHRSVSWYQQTPGQGLQFLFEYFSETQRNKGNFPGRFSGRQFSNSRSEMNVSTLELGDSALYLCASSAGANTGELFFGEGSRLTVL.

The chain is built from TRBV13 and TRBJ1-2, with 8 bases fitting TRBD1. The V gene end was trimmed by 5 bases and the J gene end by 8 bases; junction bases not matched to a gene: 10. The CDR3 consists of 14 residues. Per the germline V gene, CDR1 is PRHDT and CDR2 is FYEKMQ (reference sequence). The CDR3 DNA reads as TGTGCCAGCAGCCTATGGGACAGGCCCCCGGGCTACACCTTC. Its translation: CASSLWDRPPGYTF.

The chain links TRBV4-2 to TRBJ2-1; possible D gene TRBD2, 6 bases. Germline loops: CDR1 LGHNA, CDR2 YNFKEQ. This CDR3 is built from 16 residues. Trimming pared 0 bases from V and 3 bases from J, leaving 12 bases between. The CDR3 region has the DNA TGTGCCAGCAGCCAAGACGGTAGCGGTCGCTACAATGAGCAGTTCTTC. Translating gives CASSQDGSGRYNEQFF.

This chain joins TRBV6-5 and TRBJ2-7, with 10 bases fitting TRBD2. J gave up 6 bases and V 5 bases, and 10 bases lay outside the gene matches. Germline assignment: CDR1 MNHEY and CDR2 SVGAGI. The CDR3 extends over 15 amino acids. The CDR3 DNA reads TGTGCCAGCAGTGCTAGCGGGAGTTTAAGTAGCGAGCAGTACTTC. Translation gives CASSASGSLSSEQYF.

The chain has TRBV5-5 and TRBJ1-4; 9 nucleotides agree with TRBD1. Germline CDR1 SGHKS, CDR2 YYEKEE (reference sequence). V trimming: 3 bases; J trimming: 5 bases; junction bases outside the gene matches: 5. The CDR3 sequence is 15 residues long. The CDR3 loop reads CASSSTGTGNEKLFF. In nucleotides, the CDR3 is TGTGCCAGCAGCTCGACCGGGACAGGGAATGAAAAACTGTTTTTT. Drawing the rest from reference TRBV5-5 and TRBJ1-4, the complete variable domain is DAGVTQSPTHLIKTRGQQVTLRCSPISGHKSVSWYQQVLGQGPQFIFQYYEKEERGRGNFPDRFSARQFPNYSSELNVNALLLGDSALYLCASSSTGTGNEKLFFGSGTQLSVL.

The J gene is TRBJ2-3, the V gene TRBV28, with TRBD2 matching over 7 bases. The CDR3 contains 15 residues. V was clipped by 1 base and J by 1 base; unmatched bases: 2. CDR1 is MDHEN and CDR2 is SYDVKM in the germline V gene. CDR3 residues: CASSLFAGGTDTQYF. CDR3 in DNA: TGTGCCAGCAGTTTATTCGCGGGGGGCACAGATACGCAGTATTTT. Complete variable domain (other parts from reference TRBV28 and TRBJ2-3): DVKVTQSSRYLVKRTGEKVFLECVQDMDHENMFWYRQDPGLGLRLIYFSYDVKMKEKGDIPEGYSVSREKKERFSLILESASTNQTSMYLCASSLFAGGTDTQYFGPGTRLTVL.

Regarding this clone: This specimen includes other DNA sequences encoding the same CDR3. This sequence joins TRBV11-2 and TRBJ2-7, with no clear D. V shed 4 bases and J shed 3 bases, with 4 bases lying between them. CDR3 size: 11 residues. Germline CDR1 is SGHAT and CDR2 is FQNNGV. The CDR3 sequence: CASSSVYEQYF. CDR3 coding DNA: TGTGCCAGCAGCTCCGTCTACGAGCAGTACTTC.

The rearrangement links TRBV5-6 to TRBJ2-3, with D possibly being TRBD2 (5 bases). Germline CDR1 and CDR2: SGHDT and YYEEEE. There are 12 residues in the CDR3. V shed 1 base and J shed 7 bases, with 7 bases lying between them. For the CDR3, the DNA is TGTGCCAGCAGCTTGACGGGAAATACGCAGTATTTT. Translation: CASSLTGNTQYF. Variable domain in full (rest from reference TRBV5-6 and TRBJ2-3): DAGVTQSPTHLIKTRGQQVTLRCSPKSGHDTVSWYQQALGQGPQFIFQYYEEEERQRGNFPDRFSGHQFPNYSSELNVNALLLGDSALYLCASSLTGNTQYFGPGTRLTVL.

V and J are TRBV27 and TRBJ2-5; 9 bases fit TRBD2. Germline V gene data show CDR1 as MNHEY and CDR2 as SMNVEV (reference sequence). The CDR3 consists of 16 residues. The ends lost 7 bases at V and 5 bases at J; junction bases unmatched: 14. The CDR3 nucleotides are TGTGCCAGCACCCTGAGGGGGGGGACTAGCTGGGAGACCCAGTACTTC. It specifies CASTLRGGTSWETQYF.

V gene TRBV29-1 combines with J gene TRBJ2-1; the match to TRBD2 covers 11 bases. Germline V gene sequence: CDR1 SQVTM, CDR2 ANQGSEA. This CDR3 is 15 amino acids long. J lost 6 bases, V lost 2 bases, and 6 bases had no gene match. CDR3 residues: CSVEFRLAGRNEQFF. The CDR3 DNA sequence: TGCAGCGTTGAATTCCGACTAGCGGGACGCAATGAGCAGTTCTTC.

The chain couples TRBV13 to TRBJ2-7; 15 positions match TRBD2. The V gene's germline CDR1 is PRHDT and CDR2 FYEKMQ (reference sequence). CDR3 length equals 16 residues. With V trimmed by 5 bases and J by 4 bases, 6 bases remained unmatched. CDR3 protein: CASSHQGLAGGYEQYF. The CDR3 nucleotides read TGTGCCAGCAGCCATCAGGGACTAGCGGGGGGTTACGAGCAGTACTTC.

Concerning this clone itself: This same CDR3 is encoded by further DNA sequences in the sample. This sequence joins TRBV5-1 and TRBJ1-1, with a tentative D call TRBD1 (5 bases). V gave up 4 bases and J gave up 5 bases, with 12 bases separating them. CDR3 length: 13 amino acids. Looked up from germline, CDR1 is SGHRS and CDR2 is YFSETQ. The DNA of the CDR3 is TGCGCCAGCAGCCCCCGCCCAGGGACTGAAGCTTTCTTT. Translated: CASSPRPGTEAFF.

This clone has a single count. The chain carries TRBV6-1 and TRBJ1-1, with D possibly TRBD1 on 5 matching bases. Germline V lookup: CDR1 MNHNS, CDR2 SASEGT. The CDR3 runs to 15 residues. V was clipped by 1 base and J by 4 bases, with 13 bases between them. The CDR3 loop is CASSEVAGFGTEAFF. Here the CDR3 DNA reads TGTGCCAGCAGTGAAGTGGCAGGGTTTGGCACTGAAGCTTTCTTT.

The CDR3 region is CASSLAGTPSTGELFF. CDR3 DNA: TGCGCCAGCAGCTTAGCAGGGACACCGAGCACCGGGGAGCTGTTTTTT. This chain joins TRBV5-1 and TRBJ2-2, with D possibly TRBD1 on 6 matching bases. The V gene lost 2 bases and the J gene lost 4 bases, with 15 bases spanning the gap. Per germline, CDR1 SGHRS and CDR2 YFSETQ. The CDR3 runs 16 residues.